The source of this TCR beta chain is a study of cytotoxic CD8 clonotypes in ibrutinib-treated CLL. The wider study: There were, on average, over 250,000 productive templates and around 90,000 productive rearrangements per sample.

Sequencing used immunoSEQ multiplex PCR; TCRdb keeps in-frame clones, though not all of them. The sample has more than 300,000 clones, roughly 79% seen once; the top ten hold 5% to 7%. Study conclusions and caveats: Clonality increased at ibrutinib response and stayed stable in sustained remission. At progression, however, it fell back toward baseline. Sample timing was unmatched between remission and later-progressing patients; lymph nodes unstudied.

V was shortened by 0 bases and J by 4 bases, with 6 bases between the two germline ends. Germline V gene sequence: CDR1 MNHEY, CDR2 SVGAGI. The CDR3 runs 13 residues. Only a few counts were recorded for this clone. What it binds is not known. V usage is TRBV6-5 and J usage is TRBJ1-2; D remains ambiguous. The source was PBMCs, collected before ibrutinib treatment. The clonotype originates from a human donor with chronic lymphocytic leukemia. CDR3 sequence: CASSYSTSYGYTF. The CDR3 region has the DNA TGTGCCAGCAGTTACTCGACAAGCTATGGCTACACCTTC.